Below, one T cell receptor beta chain is given with its context. These data are taken from a study of blood T cells in healthy people across ages. Donors each provided about 10 milliliters of peripheral blood. Whenever a sample was processed, at least 7 million PBMCs were isolated. Using a J-beta primer mix together with a sample-barcoded 5' primer, a second PCR was run for about 6 to 11 cycles. TCRdb re-analysed the 5' RACE reads in MiXCR, keeping a single row per CDR3 protein. The repertoire has roughly 730,000 distinct CDR3 sequences, just over 55% of them found once; the top ten carry more than 25%. CDR3 size: 14 residues. V was shortened by 5 bases and J by 6 bases, with 16 bases between the two germline ends. Germline V gives CDR1 MNHEY, CDR2 SMNVEV (reference sequence).

Sequencing input: blood. This sequence originates from a man in his forties in good health. The chain couples TRBV27 to TRBJ1-1; D gene uncertain. The CDR3 here is CASSPSWDGAEAFF. DNA for the CDR3: TGTGCCAGCAGTCCCTCTTGGGATGGAGCTGAAGCTTTCTTT.